Following are 24 T cell receptor beta chains from one sample sequenced in a study of OX40 agonist ivuxolimab in advanced cancers. The data were produced by immunoSEQ multiplex PCR, yet TCRdb's version contains in-frame clones alone and is incomplete. The sample lists approximately 11,000 clones; 80% to 90% were seen once. This material consisted of CD4+ or CD8+ T cells sorted from blood, taken in a trial of the OX40 agonist ivuxolimab. These receptors all come from an adult with an advanced solid tumor such as melanoma, head and neck, liver or kidney cancer.

The V and J genes are TRBV18 and TRBJ2-7; TRBD1 agrees at 8 bases. V lost 5 bases and J lost 2; bases outside the gene matches: 11. This CDR3 comprises 16 residues. Per germline, CDR1 KGHSH and CDR2 LQKENI. The CDR3 here is CASSSRTGWPAYEQYF. The CDR3 nucleotides are TGTGCCAGCTCATCCAGGACAGGGTGGCCTGCCTACGAGCAGTACTTC.

J is TRBJ2-7 and V is TRBV27, with D perhaps TRBD2 (7 bases). The V gene's germline CDR1 is MNHEY and CDR2 SMNVEV (reference sequence). With 5 bases removed from V and 5 bases from J, the gap between germline ends came to 16 bases. CDR3 size: 14 residues. The CDR3 loop reads CASSTLGGLDEQYF. The CDR3 DNA reads TGTGCCAGCAGTACCTTGGGGGGGCTGGACGAGCAGTACTTC.

V and J are TRBV28 and TRBJ2-7, with D maybe TRBD1 (5 bases). The CDR3 is 15 amino acids. Trimming left V 4 bases short and J 0 bases short, with 13 bases between. Germline CDR1 and CDR2: MDHEN and SYDVKM. In nucleotides, the CDR3 is TGTGCCAGCAGTTCCCCGGACAAGTACTCCTACGAGCAGTACTTC. Translation: CASSSPDKYSYEQYF.

The genes are TRBV10-3 and TRBJ2-3, with TRBD2 identical over 15 bases. This CDR3 is 19 amino acids long. Germline assignment: CDR1 ENHRY and CDR2 SYGVKD. Trimming removed 8 bases from V and 0 bases from J; junction bases left unmatched: 12. CDR3 in amino acids: CAIDTRTSGGATSTDTQYF. The CDR3, as DNA: TGTGCCATCGACACAAGGACTAGCGGGGGGGCCACCAGCACAGATACGCAGTATTTT.

The chain has TRBV2 and TRBJ1-2; D gene ambiguous. The length of the CDR3 is 14 residues. V gave up 3 bases and J gave up 7 bases, with 15 bases separating them. Germline V gene sequence: CDR1 SNHLY, CDR2 FYNNEI. CDR3 bases: TGTGCCAGCAGTGATATCGGTTCCGACTCTGGCTACACCTTC. It codes for CASSDIGSDSGYTF.

The CDR3 DNA follows: TGTGCCAGCAGCTCACAGGGTTTGGCAGATACGCAGTATTTT. Protein: CASSSQGLADTQYF. The chain employs TRBV7-9 and TRBJ2-3, with a possible D match to TRBD1 (6 bases). V lost 4 bases and J 4 bases, leaving 12 bases between the germline ends. The CDR3 loop spans 14 amino acids. Germline CDR1 reads SEHNR; CDR2 reads FQNEAQ (reference sequence).

This CDR3 reads CAIGGYTDTQYF. For the CDR3, the DNA is TGTGCCATCGGGGGCTACACAGATACGCAGTATTTT. The chain recombines TRBV13 with TRBJ2-3; D may match TRBD1 or TRBD2 (6 bases each). Germline V lookup: CDR1 PRHDT, CDR2 FYEKMQ (reference sequence). This CDR3 spans 12 amino acids. With 10 bases removed from V and 2 bases from J, the gap between germline ends came to 10 bases.

The chain carries TRBV5-4 and TRBJ1-2; D gene unclear. Germline V gives CDR1 SGHNT, CDR2 YYREEE (reference sequence). The length of the CDR3 is 12 residues. The V gene lost 7 bases and the J gene lost 3 bases, with 10 bases spanning the gap. CDR3 nucleotides: TGTGCCAGCGAAGGCGCCGACTATGGCTACACCTTC. It encodes CASEGADYGYTF.

The V call is TRBV7-6, the J call TRBJ2-1, with D uncertain. The V and J ends lost 4 bases and 8 bases respectively, with 6 bases between them. The CDR3 has 11 residues. Germline V lookup: CDR1 SGHVS, CDR2 FNYEAQ. The CDR3 nucleotides are TGTGCCAGCAGCTCGACATATGAGCAGTTCTTC. This gives the protein CASSSTYEQFF. Filled out from reference TRBV7-6 and TRBJ2-1, the complete variable domain reads GAGVSQSPRYKVTKRGQDVALRCDPISGHVSLYWYRQALGQGPEFLTYFNYEAQQDKSGLPNDRFSAERPEGSISTLTIQRTEQRDSAMYRCASSSTYEQFFGPGTRLTVL.

This chain uses TRBV7-9 with TRBJ2-7; tentatively, D is TRBD2 (5 bases). V lost 8 bases and J lost 0, with 11 bases in between. Germline-derived CDR1 and CDR2 are SEHNR and FQNEAQ (reference sequence). CDR3 size: 13 residues. The CDR3 coding sequence is TGTGCCAGCGAGGGCGGGTCCTCCTACGAGCAGTACTTC. Protein sequence: CASEGGSSYEQYF.

Only one count was recorded for this clone. The chain carries TRBV7-8 and TRBJ1-1, with TRBD1 identical over 8 bases. The trim removed 6 bases at V and 3 bases at J, leaving 9 bases unmatched. The CDR3 loop spans 15 amino acids. Germline-derived CDR1 and CDR2 are SGHVS and FQNEAQ. The CDR3 nucleotides are TGTGCCAGCAGACACTCAGGGGGCAAGGACACTGAAGCTTTCTTT. As protein: CASRHSGGKDTEAFF.

This clone came up once. The rearrangement joins TRBV11-3 to TRBJ1-6; D call uncertain. Trimming left V 2 bases short and J 11 bases short, with 7 bases between. CDR3 size: 12 residues. Germline loops: CDR1 SGHNT, CDR2 YENEEA. CDR3 DNA: TGTGCCAGCAGCTTAAAATATACACCCCTCCACTTT. Its translation is CASSLKYTPLHF.

The V and J genes are TRBV11-2 and TRBJ2-3; 13 bases agree with TRBD2. From germline, CDR1 is SGHAT and CDR2 FQNNGV. The CDR3 runs 18 residues. Losses at the gene ends were 5 bases for V and 5 bases for J; bases not matched to a gene: 13. The CDR3 DNA follows: TGTGCCAGCAGCATTCTCCTCGGGACTAGCGGGGAGAAAGATACGCAGTATTTT. It is translated as CASSILLGTSGEKDTQYF.

The chain joins TRBV6-5 to TRBJ2-7, with D hard to call. Trimming pared 0 bases from V and 0 bases from J, leaving 9 bases between. The CDR3 spans 15 residues. Germline V gives CDR1 MNHEY, CDR2 SVGAGI. CDR3 DNA: TGTGCCAGCAGTTACTCGGGTACTTCCTCCTACGAGCAGTACTTC. It is translated as CASSYSGTSSYEQYF.

The V call is TRBV27, the J call TRBJ2-2; TRBD1 matches at 7 bases. In germline, CDR1 is MNHEY, CDR2 SMNVEV (reference sequence). The trim removed 6 bases at V and 3 bases at J, leaving 7 bases unmatched. This CDR3 spans 15 amino acids. DNA of the CDR3: TGTGCCAGCAGACCCGGGACAGCAGACACCGGGGAGCTGTTTTTT. It codes for CASRPGTADTGELFF.

V is TRBV4-2 and J is TRBJ2-2; D uncertain. This CDR3 has 14 amino acids. The germline V gene encodes CDR1 LGHNA and CDR2 YNFKEQ. Trimming left V 4 bases short and J 4 bases short, with 10 bases between. The CDR3 spells CASSLDVGTGELFF. In DNA, the CDR3 is TGTGCCAGCAGCCTCGATGTAGGCACCGGGGAGCTGTTTTTT.

This rearrangement joins TRBV18 to TRBJ2-1, with TRBD2 matching over 9 bases. CDR1 is KGHSH, CDR2 LQKENI, per germline. The length of the CDR3 is 16 residues. V was pared by 2 bases and J by 0 bases, with 2 bases of the junction left unmatched. This chain's CDR3 is CASSPASGASYNEQFF. The DNA of the CDR3 is TGTGCCAGCTCACCAGCTAGCGGGGCCTCCTACAATGAGCAGTTCTTC.

This clone was seen a single time. The rearrangement joins TRBV6-6 to TRBJ2-1, with a possible D match to TRBD2 (5 bases). The ends were cut back, 5 bases at V and 5 bases at J, with 10 bases in the middle. Per germline, CDR1 MNHNY and CDR2 SVGAGI (reference sequence). This CDR3 is built from 13 residues. This CDR3 is CASSLPGNNEQFF. CDR3 bases: TGTGCCAGCAGTCTCCCGGGGAACAATGAGCAGTTCTTC.

J is TRBJ1-4 and V is TRBV27; the D is unclear. Trimming pared 5 bases from V and 7 bases from J, leaving 20 bases between. The CDR3 totals 16 residues. From germline, CDR1 is MNHEY and CDR2 SMNVEV (reference sequence). Here the CDR3 reads CASSPPGVLSTEKLFF. The CDR3 DNA sequence: TGTGCCAGCAGTCCTCCCGGGGTACTCTCGACTGAAAAACTGTTTTTT.

The chain employs TRBV6-7 and TRBJ1-1, with D uncertain. TRBV6-7 belongs to the ORF category, with a function that is uncertain. V lost 6 bases and J 11 bases, leaving 10 bases between the germline ends. This CDR3 has 10 residues. The CDR3 DNA follows: TGTGCCAGCAGCCCCCCCCGGGCTTTCTTT. Its protein product is CASSPPRAFF.

This chain links TRBV30 with TRBJ2-1; 9 nucleotides agree with TRBD2. J gave up 6 bases and V 8 bases, and 8 bases lay outside the gene matches. Per the germline V gene, CDR1 is GTSNPN and CDR2 is SVGIG (reference sequence). The CDR3 contains 13 residues. For the CDR3, the DNA is TGTGCCGGGGGGCGGGGGGGGTTCAATGAGCAGTTCTTC. This codes for CAGGRGGFNEQFF.

CDR3 in DNA: TGTGCCAGCAGCGCCCGGGGGTTCCTCACAGATACGCAGTATTTT. Its protein is CASSARGFLTDTQYF. The chain carries TRBV9 and TRBJ2-3, with D possibly being TRBD2 (6 bases). The V and J ends lost 3 bases and 2 bases respectively, with 13 bases between them. CDR1 and CDR2 (germline): SGDLS, YYNGEE. The CDR3 covers 15 residues. The full variable domain, with the rest looked up from reference TRBV9 and TRBJ2-3, is DSGVTQTPKHLITATGQRVTLRCSPRSGDLSVYWYQQSLDQGLQFLIQYYNGEERAKGNILERFSAQQFPDLHSELNLSSLELGDSALYFCASSARGFLTDTQYFGPGTRLTVL.

The rearrangement uses TRBV7-2 and TRBJ1-1, with 7 bases fitting TRBD1. V lost 2 bases to trimming and J lost 0 bases; unmatched junction nucleotides: 3. This CDR3 spans 15 amino acids. Germline V gene data show CDR1 as SGHTA and CDR2 as FQGNSA. The CDR3 nucleotides are TGTGCCAGCAGCTTACGACAGGGATTGAACACTGAAGCTTTCTTT. Its protein is CASSLRQGLNTEAFF.

The rearrangement joins TRBV6-5 to TRBJ2-7, with D unclear. In germline, CDR1 is MNHEY, CDR2 SVGAGI. The CDR3 consists of 11 residues. V was clipped by 6 bases and J by 2 bases, with 5 bases between them. The DNA for the CDR3 is TGTGCCAGCAGCTCCGCCTACGAGCAGTACTTC. Translated, it gives CASSSAYEQYF.